This passage covers 3 T cell receptor beta chains from one sample sequenced in a study of control samples from healthy donors and cancer patients. TCRdb's table, derived via immunoSEQ multiplex PCR, lists solely in-frame clones and lacks some. The sample has about 250,000 clones, roughly 82% seen once. The material sequenced was PBMCs. The receptors here all came from a woman aged 60 to 75 with lung cancer.

The J gene is TRBJ1-2, the V gene TRBV3-1 (or the pseudogene TRBV3-2), with TRBD1 identical over 8 bases. V was clipped by 3 bases and J by 8 bases; unmatched bases: 11. Germline V gene data show CDR1 as LGHDT and CDR2 as YNNKEL (reference sequence). This CDR3 region has 15 residues. The CDR3 coding sequence is TGTGCCAGCAGCCAGGTGGACAGGGTGTGGGAGGGCTACACCTTC. This encodes CASSQVDRVWEGYTF.

Points on this clone: Distinct nucleotide sequences in the sample also encode this CDR3. This chain joins TRBV18 and TRBJ1-2, with no clear D. The CDR3 runs to 13 residues. The V end was cut by 6 bases, the J end by 2 bases, with 10 bases between. Germline CDR1 is KGHSH and CDR2 is LQKENI. CDR3 protein: CASSPDGNYGYTF. Written as DNA, the CDR3 is TGTGCCAGCTCTCCGGACGGGAACTATGGCTACACCTTC. Looking up the rest from reference TRBV18 and TRBJ1-2 gives the full variable domain: NAGVMQNPRHLVRRRGQEARLRCSPMKGHSHVYWYRQLPEEGLKFMVYLQKENIIDESGMPKERFSAEFPKEGPSILRIQQVVRGDSAAYFCASSPDGNYGYTFGSGTRLTVV.

Regarding this clone: Its ends do not fully match the called genes, so a read error is possible. This rearrangement joins TRBV19 to TRBJ1-1, with unresolved D. Germline CDR1 and CDR2: LNHDA and SQIVND (reference sequence). CDR3 size: 13 residues. As DNA, the CDR3 is TGTGCCAGTAGTATCTCGGCCCCACGGTCCCCTCAATTT. Protein: CASSISAPRSPQF. The variable domain in full, with the rest retrieved from reference TRBV19 and TRBJ1-1, is DGGITQSPKYLFRKEGQNVTLSCEQNLNHDAMYWYRQDPGQGLRLIYYSQIVNDFQKGDIAEGYSVSREKKESFPLTVTSAQKNPTAFYLCASSISAPRSPQFGQGTRLTVV.